These T cell receptor beta chains were read from a single sample in a study of follicular helper T cells after annual influenza vaccination. Assay used: immunoSEQ multiplex PCR; TCRdb lists only in-frame clones, some missing. The table includes 6,000 to 7,000 clones, roughly 88% detected once. Here the sequenced sample was CXCR5+ CD38- circulating T follicular helper cells from blood, taken 7 days after influenza vaccination. The receptors come from an adult who received the influenza vaccine. CDR3s include the opening cysteine and the closing phenylalanine or tryptophan. D genes are given only for firm matches. Some rows have no size entry. The others give once, few or many, or a class for an expanded clone.

clone_size	j_call	v_call	d_call	cdr3_aa	cdr3_nt
few	TRBJ2-6	TRBV5-1	.	CASSHLPGRGAGANVLTF	TGCGCCAGCAGCCATTTGCCCGGACGGGGCGCTGGGGCCAACGTCCTGACTTTC
once	TRBJ2-1	TRBV7-2	TRBD1	CASTLQGVGSYNEQFF	TGTGCCAGCACCCTACAGGGGGTTGGCTCCTACAATGAGCAGTTCTTC
.	TRBJ2-3	TRBV11-2	TRBD1	CASSADRGYTDTQYF	TGTGCCAGCAGCGCCGACAGGGGCTACACAGATACGCAGTATTTT
.	TRBJ1-3	TRBV6-5	.	CASSPFRTGNTIYF	TGTGCCAGCAGTCCCTTCAGGACTGGAAACACCATATATTTT
.	TRBJ2-7	TRBV5-1	TRBD2	CASSLVAGGTYEQYF	TGCGCCAGCAGCTTGGTAGCGGGAGGGACCTACGAGCAGTACTTC
.	TRBJ2-6	TRBV7-6	TRBD1	CASSFLADRVSASSGANVLTF	TGTGCCAGCAGCTTCTTGGCGGACAGGGTTTCTGCCAGCTCTGGGGCCAACGTCCTGACTTTC
.	TRBJ2-7	TRBV9	TRBD1	CASSEVGTGSEQYF	TGTGCCAGCAGCGAGGTTGGGACAGGGAGCGAGCAGTACTTC
.	TRBJ1-2	TRBV6-1	.	CASSERGQYYGYTF	TGTGCCAGCAGTGAACGGGGGCAGTACTATGGCTACACCTTC
.	TRBJ1-5	TRBV5-1	TRBD1	CASSLVGDRGNQPQHF	TGCGCCAGCAGCTTGGTTGGGGACAGGGGCAATCAGCCCCAGCATTTT
.	TRBJ2-7	TRBV7-2	.	CASSPAYEQYF	TGTGCCAGCAGCCCCGCCTACGAGCAGTACTTC
.	TRBJ2-7	TRBV6-6	TRBD1	CASRPGQGAAYEQYF	TGTGCCAGCAGACCGGGACAGGGGGCTGCCTACGAGCAGTACTTC
.	TRBJ2-2	TRBV19	TRBD1	CASSTLQGVNTGELFF	TGTGCCAGCTCCACTCTCCAGGGGGTGAACACCGGGGAGCTGTTTTTT
.	TRBJ2-1	TRBV7-6	.	CASSTLGGAVWNEQFF	TGTGCCAGCAGCACCCTTGGGGGGGCGGTCTGGAATGAGCAGTTCTTC
.	TRBJ2-2	TRBV5-1	TRBD2	CASSFRLAGVGELFF	TGCGCCAGCAGCTTTCGACTAGCGGGAGTAGGGGAGCTGTTTTTT
once	TRBJ2-1	TRBV29-1	.	CSVGAYNEQFF	TGCAGCGTTGGGGCCTACAATGAGCAGTTCTTC
.	TRBJ2-1	TRBV7-8	.	CASSVVEGSYNEQFF	TGTGCCAGCAGCGTAGTGGAGGGCTCCTACAATGAGCAGTTCTTC
.	TRBJ2-4	TRBV7-9	.	CASSLGVGVAKNIQYF	TGTGCCAGCAGCTTAGGGGTGGGAGTAGCCAAAAACATTCAGTACTTC
once	TRBJ2-5	TRBV19	.	CASNTPAAGAQETQYF	TGTGCCAGTAATACCCCCGCGGCAGGGGCCCAAGAGACCCAGTACTTC
once	TRBJ2-3	TRBV6-4	TRBD2	CASRILAGDLTSTDTQYF	TGTGCCAGCAGGATACTAGCGGGAGACCTTACTAGCACAGATACGCAGTATTTT
.	TRBJ2-2	TRBV5-1	TRBD2	CASRSREVVDTGELFF	TGCGCCAGCAGGTCGCGGGAGGTAGTGGACACCGGGGAGCTGTTTTTT
.	TRBJ2-7	TRBV19	TRBD2	CASSIKAPTSAEAYEQYF	TGTGCCAGTAGTATTAAGGCGCCGACTAGCGCCGAGGCCTACGAGCAGTACTTC
.	TRBJ1-1	TRBV7-2	.	CASSHAGTAVNTEAFF	TGTGCCAGCAGCCATGCCGGGACTGCCGTGAACACTGAAGCTTTCTTT
.	TRBJ2-4	TRBV18	.	CASSLKTQGNIQYF	TGTGCCAGCTCCCTGAAAACCCAGGGGAACATTCAGTACTTC
.	TRBJ1-2	TRBV4-3	.	CASSQGGAGNGYTF	TGCGCCAGCAGCCAAGGTGGAGCAGGGAATGGCTACACCTTC
.	TRBJ1-1	TRBV6-6	TRBD1	CASRSQGAVTEAFF	TGTGCCAGTAGGAGCCAGGGGGCGGTCACTGAAGCTTTCTTT
.	TRBJ2-5	TRBV2	.	CASSASRGQETQYF	TGTGCCAGCAGTGCCTCGAGAGGCCAAGAGACCCAGTACTTC
.	TRBJ1-2	TRBV5-6	.	CASTIGGAYGYTF	TGTGCCAGCACTATAGGGGGGGCCTATGGCTACACCTTC
.	TRBJ1-5	TRBV19	TRBD1	CASSITGGGNQPQHF	TGTGCCAGTAGCATAACAGGGGGCGGCAATCAGCCCCAGCATTTT
.	TRBJ1-1	TRBV7-8	.	CASRLRGGNTEAFF	TGTGCCAGCAGACTACGTGGAGGAAACACTGAAGCTTTCTTT
.	TRBJ2-7	TRBV11-2	.	CASSEDSFSYEQYF	TGTGCCAGCAGCGAGGACAGCTTCTCCTACGAGCAGTACTTC
.	TRBJ2-1	TRBV5-1	.	CASSLGGAPSYNEQFF	TGCGCCAGCAGCTTGGGAGGGGCGCCCTCCTACAATGAGCAGTTCTTC
.	TRBJ1-1	TRBV5-1	.	CASSQDPQNTEAFF	TGCGCCAGCAGCCAGGATCCGCAGAACACTGAAGCTTTCTTT
.	TRBJ2-5	TRBV7-8	.	CASSLKFAGDQETQYF	TGTGCCAGCAGCCTGAAATTTGCGGGCGACCAAGAGACCCAGTACTTC
.	TRBJ1-4	TRBV19	TRBD1	CASSPGQAPTNEKLFF	TGTGCCAGTAGTCCGGGACAGGCACCAACTAATGAAAAACTGTTTTTT
.	TRBJ2-2	TRBV5-6	.	CASSPVHTGELFF	TGTGCCAGCAGCCCGGTCCACACCGGGGAGCTGTTTTTT
.	TRBJ1-1	TRBV4-2	.	CASSPRDENTEAFF	TGTGCCAGCAGCCCCAGGGATGAGAACACTGAAGCTTTCTTT
.	TRBJ2-3	TRBV5-1	.	CASSLVDGGTDTQYF	TGCGCCAGCAGCCTTGTTGACGGAGGGACAGATACGCAGTATTTT
.	TRBJ1-3	TRBV6-1	.	CASSDPTAGNTIYF	TGTGCCAGCAGTGACCCGACAGCCGGAAACACCATATATTTT
.	TRBJ2-2	TRBV7-9	.	CASSLGEGELFF	TGTGCCAGCAGCTTAGGGGAAGGGGAGCTGTTTTTT
.	TRBJ2-7	TRBV5-1	TRBD2	CASSLEGGRYEQYF	TGCGCCAGCAGCTTGGAAGGCGGGAGATACGAGCAGTACTTC
.	TRBJ2-2	TRBV29-1	TRBD2	CSVEGRGGGNTGELFF	TGCAGCGTGGAAGGAAGAGGCGGGGGGAACACCGGGGAGCTGTTTTTT
.	TRBJ1-4	TRBV27	.	CASSRLTTNEKLFF	TGTGCCAGCAGTAGGCTTACAACTAATGAAAAACTGTTTTTT
.	TRBJ1-6	TRBV6-5	.	CASSYGEGRVDSPLHF	TGTGCCAGCAGTTACGGGGAGGGCAGGGTAGATTCACCCCTCCACTTT
.	TRBJ2-1	TRBV4-1	.	CASSQAADPSQQFF	TGCGCCAGCAGCCAAGCCGCGGACCCGTCCCAGCAGTTCTTC
.	TRBJ1-3	TRBV6-1	TRBD1	CASGTEGNTIYF	TGTGCCAGCGGGACAGAGGGGAACACCATATATTTT
.	TRBJ2-2	TRBV19	.	CASSIVRGGELFF	TGTGCCAGTAGTATAGTCCGGGGCGGGGAGCTGTTTTTT
.	TRBJ1-1	TRBV30	TRBD1	CAWSDGAGGHEAFF	TGTGCCTGGAGTGACGGGGCAGGGGGACATGAAGCTTTCTTT
.	TRBJ1-1	TRBV2	TRBD1	CASLRDRNTEAFF	TGTGCCAGCCTCCGGGACAGGAACACTGAAGCTTTCTTT
.	TRBJ2-3	TRBV18	TRBD1	CASSPTGADTQYF	TGTGCCAGCTCCCCGACAGGGGCAGATACGCAGTATTTT
.	TRBJ1-2	TRBV15	.	CATSRGGSGGYTF	TGTGCCACCAGCAGGGGTGGGTCGGGTGGCTACACCTTC
.	TRBJ1-1	TRBV29-1	.	CSVEDHFQGKTEAFF	TGCAGCGTTGAAGACCACTTCCAGGGGAAAACTGAAGCTTTCTTT
.	TRBJ2-5	TRBV6-5	.	CASRQGTRETQYF	TGTGCCAGCAGGCAGGGGACCAGGGAGACCCAGTACTTC
.	TRBJ1-2	TRBV27	TRBD1	CASSPRSTGGNYGYTF	TGTGCCAGCAGTCCTCGAAGTACAGGGGGCAACTATGGCTACACCTTC
.	TRBJ2-2	TRBV15	TRBD1	CATSPQGADGGELFF	TGTGCCACCAGCCCCCAGGGGGCGGATGGCGGGGAGCTGTTTTTT
.	TRBJ2-7	TRBV7-2	TRBD2	CASSLGLAGKDEQYF	TGTGCCAGCAGCTTAGGGCTAGCGGGAAAGGACGAGCAGTACTTC
.	TRBJ2-7	TRBV5-1	.	CASAKQGSSYEQYF	TGCGCCAGTGCAAAACAGGGAAGCTCCTACGAGCAGTACTTC
.	TRBJ2-1	TRBV9	.	CASSSRVTFNEQFF	TGTGCCAGCAGCTCTCGCGTGACTTTCAATGAGCAGTTCTTC
few	TRBJ1-2	TRBV11-3	.	CASSHREQRARPYGYTF	TGTGCCAGCAGCCACAGGGAACAGCGTGCCCGGCCTTATGGCTACACCTTC
.	TRBJ2-5	TRBV4-2	.	CASSRETEETQYF	TGTGCCAGCAGCCGGGAGACCGAAGAGACCCAGTACTTC